This T cell receptor beta chain was profiled in a study of blood T cell repertoires in COVID-19. Study information: From the United States, Italy and Spain came samples of acute and convalescent COVID-19. From T cells, B-cell-depleted T cells, or PBMCs came the material, which was cDNA or gDNA.

V was pared by 7 bases and J by 1 base, with 10 bases of the junction left unmatched. Per germline, CDR1 KGHDR and CDR2 SFDVKD. The CDR3 length is 18 residues. In the source study's methods: Using reference gene primer amplification, nucleated cell counts were estimated. Sequenced by immunoSEQ multiplex PCR; TCRdb stores in-frame clones only, minus some. Clonal size and the V and J genes are those of that table, whereas D and trimming came from the DNA. The repertoire consists of 110,000 or so clones, with around 84% occurring once and the leading ten covering 10% to 15%. This chain uses TRBV24-1 with TRBJ1-4; 11 bases align to TRBD1. Sequenced material: peripheral blood. The clonotype was recovered from a human donor in a cohort sampled during active COVID-19. CDR3 amino acids: CATRPGTGGLRTNEKLFF. The CDR3, as DNA: TGTGCCACCAGACCCGGGACAGGGGGTTTGAGAACTAATGAAAAACTGTTTTTT.